The 28 T cell receptor beta chains given below trace back to one sample, sequenced in a study of cytomegalovirus exposure and HLA in healthy donors. 13 Jbeta primers and 60 Vbeta primers were used for the PCR. Method: immunoSEQ multiplex PCR; TCRdb's copy keeps in-frame clones and lacks some. Of 120,000 or so clones listed, roughly four fifths are singletons. The sequenced sample was PBMCs. The receptors shown here come from a man aged 40-55 years in good health and CMV-seronegative.

This clone was recorded once. The gene calls are TRBV21-1 and TRBJ2-7; TRBD2, the D gene given by the table, was not confirmed from the DNA. TRBV21-1 constitutes a pseudogene. This CDR3 has 17 amino acids. The DNA for the CDR3 is TGTGCCAGCAGCAAAGTTAGGGTAGCGGGAGAATACGGCGAGCAGTACTTC. The encoded protein is CASSKVRVAGEYGEQYF.

Comment on this clone: This specimen includes other DNA sequences encoding the same CDR3. The gene calls are TRBV6-6 and TRBJ1-1; TRBD1 is a possible D gene (6 bases). Trimming stripped 0 bases from V and 5 bases from J, with 7 bases between. Germline V lookup: CDR1 MNHNY, CDR2 SVGAGI (reference sequence). This CDR3 contains 13 residues. CDR3 residues: CASSYSGGTEAFF. As DNA, the CDR3 is TGTGCCAGCAGTTACTCAGGGGGAACTGAAGCTTTCTTT.

The V call is TRBV5-1, the J call TRBJ2-5; perhaps TRBD1 as D (5 bases). CDR1 is SGHRS and CDR2 is YFSETQ in the germline V gene. There are 13 residues in the CDR3. V gave up 4 bases and J gave up 2 bases, with 9 bases separating them. DNA for the CDR3: TGCGCCAGCAGCCAAGACAGTCAAGAGACCCAGTACTTC. Translated: CASSQDSQETQYF.

V is TRBV5-1 and J is TRBJ2-5, with 14 bases matching TRBD2. Germline-derived CDR1 and CDR2 are SGHRS and YFSETQ. This CDR3 contains 15 residues. Trimming at V came to 4 bases and at J to 5 bases, leaving 4 bases not matched to a gene. CDR3 sequence: CASSVGLAGGETQYF. The CDR3 bases are TGCGCCAGCAGCGTCGGACTAGCGGGAGGTGAGACCCAGTACTTC.

The gene calls are TRBV25-1 and TRBJ1-4; tentative D call: TRBD1 (5 bases). Trimming removed 7 bases from V and 0 bases from J, with 12 bases in between. There are 15 residues in the CDR3. Per the germline V gene, CDR1 is MGHDK and CDR2 is SYGVNS. This CDR3 is CASTQGGATNEKLFF. In DNA form, the CDR3 reads TGTGCCAGCACCCAGGGAGGGGCAACTAATGAAAAACTGTTTTTT. Complete variable domain (other parts from reference TRBV25-1 and TRBJ1-4): EADIYQTPRYLVIGTGKKITLECSQTMGHDKMYWYQQDPGMELHLIHYSYGVNSTEKGDLSSESTVSRIRTEHFPLTLESARPSHTSQYLCASTQGGATNEKLFFGSGTQLSVL.

The gene calls are TRBV28 and TRBJ2-1; 7 nucleotides line up with TRBD2. Looked up from germline, CDR1 is MDHEN and CDR2 is SYDVKM. The junction had 14 bases not matched to a gene; V was cut back by 2 bases and J by 7 bases. The CDR3 runs to 17 residues. Written as DNA, the CDR3 is TGTGCCAGCAGTTTACCCCCTTTCGGGGGAGGGGCAAATGAGCAGTTCTTC. Its protein product is CASSLPPFGGGANEQFF.

The V gene is TRBV7-2, the J gene TRBJ2-7, with 14 bases aligning to TRBD2. CDR1 and CDR2 (germline): SGHTA, FQGNSA. There are 19 residues in the CDR3. J was trimmed by 4 bases and V by 2 bases; bases with no gene match: 13. The CDR3 bases are TGTGCCAGCAGCTTATCCGGGACTAGCGGGAGAGGTGGGTTTTACGAGCAGTACTTC. This codes for CASSLSGTSGRGGFYEQYF.

The chain uses TRBV5-8 and TRBJ2-1; D may be TRBD2 (5 bases). The CDR3 extends over 15 amino acids. The V end lost 9 bases, the J end lost 6 bases, and 22 bases lay between the germline ends. In germline, CDR1 is SGHTS, CDR2 YDEGEE. CDR3 DNA sequence: TGTGCCACCCCTGAAATAGCGAACCTCCCCAATGAGCAGTTCTTC. Protein: CATPEIANLPNEQFF.

V and J are TRBV7-6 and TRBJ2-7, with 9 positions matching TRBD2. CDR3 length: 14 residues. V shed 8 bases, J shed 5 bases, and the junction held 10 bases outside the gene matches. Germline CDR1 SGHVS, CDR2 FNYEAQ. In nucleotides, the CDR3 is TGTGCCAGCTCGACTGGCGGGAGGGCCAACGAGCAGTACTTC. It translates to CASSTGGRANEQYF. The complete variable domain, with remaining parts taken from reference TRBV7-6 and TRBJ2-7, reads GAGVSQSPRYKVTKRGQDVALRCDPISGHVSLYWYRQALGQGPEFLTYFNYEAQQDKSGLPNDRFSAERPEGSISTLTIQRTEQRDSAMYRCASSTGGRANEQYFGPGTRLTVT.

This rearrangement joins TRBV6-1 to TRBJ2-7, with 7 bases aligning to TRBD2. V dropped 7 bases and J dropped 0; count of bases not matched to a gene: 6. Germline V CDR1 and CDR2: MNHNS, SASEGT. The CDR3 has 14 amino acids. The CDR3 loop reads CASISGASSYEQYF. CDR3 nucleotide sequence: TGTGCCAGCATAAGCGGGGCGAGCTCCTACGAGCAGTACTTC.

This clone was recorded a few times. The rearrangement uses TRBV11-2 and TRBJ1-1; D is undetermined. Per germline, CDR1 SGHAT and CDR2 FQNNGV. Trimming cost V 3 bases and J 4 bases, with 9 bases left between them. The CDR3 runs to 13 residues. As DNA, the CDR3 is TGTGCCAGCAGCTTCACCGGGAGCACTGAAGCTTTCTTT. Amino acid sequence: CASSFTGSTEAFF.

This chain uses TRBV28 with TRBJ1-5; D ambiguous. Germline V CDR1 and CDR2: MDHEN, SYDVKM. V gave up 2 bases and J gave up 6 bases, with 5 bases separating them. This CDR3 is 12 amino acids long. The CDR3 nucleotides are TGTGCCAGCAGTTTAGGTAGTCAGCCCCAGCATTTT. It codes for CASSLGSQPQHF.

The chain links TRBV29-1 to TRBJ2-5, with D possibly TRBD1 on 6 matching bases. Looked up from germline, CDR1 is SQVTM and CDR2 is ANQGSEA. The CDR3 totals 13 residues. V shed 7 bases and J shed 0 bases, with 12 bases lying between them. This CDR3 is CSGGTRNQETQYF. Here the CDR3 DNA reads TGCAGCGGGGGGACACGGAACCAAGAGACCCAGTACTTC.

J is TRBJ1-5 and V is TRBV6-5; 9 nucleotides line up with TRBD1. CDR1 is MNHEY and CDR2 is SVGAGI in the germline V gene. This CDR3 is 15 amino acids long. V dropped 0 bases and J dropped 7; count of bases not matched to a gene: 4. DNA for the CDR3: TGTGCCAGCAGTTACTCGAAACAGGGGGCACAGCCCCAGCATTTT. Translated: CASSYSKQGAQPQHF.

The rearrangement uses TRBV10-3 and TRBJ1-2, with a tentative D call TRBD1 (6 bases). Per germline, CDR1 ENHRY and CDR2 SYGVKD. The CDR3 runs 15 residues. Between the trimmed V and J ends, which lost 7 bases and 2 bases, there was a span of 17 bases. The CDR3 is CAIKGGPGRNYGYTF. The CDR3 region has the DNA TGTGCCATCAAAGGGGGACCGGGACGGAACTATGGCTACACCTTC.

The chain joins TRBV19 to TRBJ2-1; 10 nucleotides line up with TRBD2. The CDR3 spans 17 residues. The V segment lost 3 bases and the J segment 2 bases; nucleotides outside the gene matches: 7. Looked up from germline, CDR1 is LNHDA and CDR2 is SQIVND (reference sequence). The CDR3 DNA follows: TGTGCCAGTAGTATGGCAGCGGGAGGGCCCCCCTACAATGAGCAGTTCTTC. This gives the protein CASSMAAGGPPYNEQFF.

The rearrangement uses TRBV18 and TRBJ2-7; 10 bases align to TRBD2. This CDR3 comprises 13 residues. V dropped 6 bases and J dropped 5; count of bases not matched to a gene: 4. CDR1 is KGHSH and CDR2 is LQKENI in the germline V gene. The CDR3 reads CASSPGTSDEQYF. The CDR3 DNA reads as TGTGCCAGCTCCCCCGGGACTAGCGACGAGCAGTACTTC.

This chain links TRBV5-1 with TRBJ2-1; TRBD2 matches 8 bases. V shed 6 bases, J shed 6 bases, and the junction held 8 bases outside the gene matches. The CDR3 covers 14 residues. Germline CDR1 is SGHRS and CDR2 is YFSETQ. CDR3 residues: CASTTPGLVNEQFF. The CDR3 bases are TGCGCCAGCACTACCCCGGGACTAGTCAATGAGCAGTTCTTC.

Only a few counts were recorded for this clone. The chain couples TRBV5-1 to TRBJ1-1, with 8 bases that match TRBD1. Germline CDR1 and CDR2: SGHRS and YFSETQ. The V and J ends lost 7 bases and 5 bases, in that order; junction bases with no gene match: 10. The CDR3 extends over 14 amino acids. DNA of the CDR3: TGCGCCAGCGCCCAGGGGGCCCCATGGACTGAAGCTTTCTTT. This encodes CASAQGAPWTEAFF.

CDR3 sequence (DNA): TGTGCCAGCAGCTTAGTTTTTTCGGAGCAGTTCTTC. It yields the protein CASSLVFSEQFF. The chain employs TRBV7-9 and TRBJ2-1; D is ambiguous. Germline CDR1 and CDR2: SEHNR and FQNEAQ (reference sequence). This CDR3 comprises 12 residues. Trimming cost V 1 base and J 10 bases, with 8 bases left between them.

The CDR3 bases are TGTGCCAGCAGGTGGAGGGCTAGTTTACCGAACACTGAAGCTTTCTTT. Protein sequence: CASRWRASLPNTEAFF. The chain recombines TRBV2 with TRBJ1-1; D not resolved. This CDR3 comprises 16 residues. Germline V gene lookup returns CDR1 SNHLY and CDR2 FYNNEI. V gave up 6 bases and J gave up 1 base, with 18 bases separating them.

This chain uses TRBV29-1 with TRBJ2-1; 9 nucleotides line up with TRBD2. The germline V gene has CDR1 SQVTM and CDR2 ANQGSEA. This CDR3 spans 14 amino acids. V dropped 8 bases and J dropped 0; count of bases not matched to a gene: 5. For the CDR3, the DNA is TGCAGCCCACAAGCGGGAGGCTCCTACAATGAGCAGTTCTTC. Amino acid sequence: CSPQAGGSYNEQFF.

The chain is built from TRBV5-8 and TRBJ1-3; D possibly corresponds to TRBD1 (5 bases). Trimming cost V 2 bases and J 0 bases, with 9 bases left between them. The CDR3 sequence is 15 residues long. The germline gives CDR1 SGHTS, CDR2 YDEGEE. The chain's CDR3 is CASSFQGLSGNTIYF. DNA of the CDR3: TGTGCCAGCAGCTTCCAGGGTCTCTCTGGAAACACCATATATTTT.

This clone was counted a few times. The gene calls are TRBV6-1 and TRBJ2-7, with 8 bases that match TRBD1. The germline V gene has CDR1 MNHNS and CDR2 SASEGT. Losses at the gene ends were 4 bases for V and 0 bases for J; bases not matched to a gene: 8. The CDR3 is 16 residues long. The CDR3 here is CASSAGRDRSSYEQYF. The CDR3 region has the DNA TGTGCCAGCAGTGCCGGAAGGGACAGGAGCTCCTACGAGCAGTACTTC.

This clone was seen just once. V and J are TRBV5-5 and TRBJ1-1; weak D call: TRBD1 (5 bases). V was trimmed by 2 bases and J by 1 base, leaving 6 bases between them. The length of the CDR3 is 13 residues. Germline assignment: CDR1 SGHKS and CDR2 YYEKEE (reference sequence). This chain's CDR3 is CASSFQGNTEAFF. The CDR3 DNA follows: TGTGCCAGCAGCTTTCAGGGGAACACTGAAGCTTTCTTT.

The V call is TRBV15, the J call TRBJ1-2, with D possibly matching TRBD1 (5 bases). Germline V gives CDR1 LNHNV, CDR2 YYDKDF (reference sequence). The CDR3 is 16 amino acids. Trimming shortened V by 0 bases and J by 4 bases, and 15 bases separated the two germline ends. The CDR3 here is CATSRDVDSLSYGYTF. The CDR3 DNA sequence: TGTGCCACCAGCAGAGATGTAGACAGCTTAAGCTATGGCTACACCTTC.

The genes are TRBV27 and TRBJ2-7, with 7 bases matching TRBD1. The CDR3 is 15 residues long. Germline V CDR1 and CDR2: MNHEY, SMNVEV (reference sequence). After removal of 7 bases from V and 7 bases from J, the junction contained 16 bases not matched to a gene. CDR3 protein: CASTATPGGIREQYF. The CDR3 nucleotides read TGTGCCAGCACCGCAACGCCAGGGGGAATACGTGAGCAGTACTTC.

This clone was seen just once. This chain links TRBV28 with TRBJ1-6; D may be TRBD1 (5 bases). V was trimmed by 3 bases and J by 5 bases, leaving 8 bases between them. Germline V lookup: CDR1 MDHEN, CDR2 SYDVKM. The CDR3 consists of 14 residues. The CDR3 loop reads CASSLLQDNSPLHF. The CDR3 DNA sequence: TGTGCCAGCAGTTTGTTACAGGATAATTCACCCCTCCACTTT.